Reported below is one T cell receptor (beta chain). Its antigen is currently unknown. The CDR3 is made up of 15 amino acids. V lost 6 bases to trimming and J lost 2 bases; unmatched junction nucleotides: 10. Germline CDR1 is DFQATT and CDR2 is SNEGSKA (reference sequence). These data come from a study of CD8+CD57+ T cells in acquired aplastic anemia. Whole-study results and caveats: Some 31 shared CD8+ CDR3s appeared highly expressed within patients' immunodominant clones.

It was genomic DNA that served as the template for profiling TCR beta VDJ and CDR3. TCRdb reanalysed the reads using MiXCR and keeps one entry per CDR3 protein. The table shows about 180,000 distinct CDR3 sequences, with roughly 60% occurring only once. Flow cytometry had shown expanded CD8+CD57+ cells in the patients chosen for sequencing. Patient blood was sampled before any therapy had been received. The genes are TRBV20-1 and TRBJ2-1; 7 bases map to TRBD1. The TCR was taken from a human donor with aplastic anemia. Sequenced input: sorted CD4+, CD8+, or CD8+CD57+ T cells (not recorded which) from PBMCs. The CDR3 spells CSAPTGKLAYNEQFF. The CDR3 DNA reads TGCAGTGCCCCGACAGGGAAATTGGCCTACAATGAGCAGTTCTTC.